Shown below are 10 T cell receptor beta chains from a single sample sequenced in a study of regulatory T cells in long-lasting Graves disease. Through Arm-PCR of CDR3 regions and iRepertoire HTBI primers, TCR beta libraries were built. TCRdb reanalysed the multiplex PCR reads using MiXCR and keeps one entry per CDR3 protein. The sample includes approximately 380,000 distinct CDR3 sequences, around 21% of them seen just once. The time point here: persistent/refractory GD, antithyroid drugs over 5 years with positive TRAb. PBMC-extracted RNA yielded the TCR library. The material sequenced was peripheral blood mononuclear cells (PBMCs), taken when the disease was refractory, from a patient treated with antithyroid drugs. All receptors come from a female donor with Graves disease.

This clonotype was picked up many times. This sequence joins TRBV19 and TRBJ1-5; D not resolved. Deletions cut 6 bases from V and 2 bases from J, with 14 bases between. From germline, CDR1 is LNHDA and CDR2 SQIVND (reference sequence). This CDR3 is built from 15 residues. CDR3 sequence (DNA): TGTGCCAGTAGCTTAACCGGGCAGGGCAATCAGCCCCAGCATTTT. Residues: CASSLTGQGNQPQHF.

This clonotype was found many times. The V and J genes are TRBV12-3 or TRBV12-4 and TRBJ2-7; D unclear. V lost 3 bases, J lost 6 bases, and 9 bases lay in between. This CDR3 has 12 residues. The CDR3 bases are TGTGCCAGCAGTTTTCGGTCCGGCGAGCAGTACTTC. Encoded protein: CASSFRSGEQYF.

The chain links TRBV30 to TRBJ1-1; TRBD1 agrees at 9 bases. Germline CDR1 and CDR2: GTSNPN and SVGIG (reference sequence). Trimming took 4 bases from V and 3 from J; bases not matched to a gene: 12. The CDR3 sequence is 16 residues long. In DNA form, the CDR3 reads TGTGCCTGGATAAAAACAGGGGGCGCGACGGACACTGAAGCTTTCTTT. Protein product: CAWIKTGGATDTEAFF.

This clonotype was detected only a few times. The chain has TRBV20-1 and TRBJ2-3; D not certain. Germline assignment: CDR1 DFQATT and CDR2 SNEGSKA (reference sequence). V was cut by 5 bases and J by 4 bases, with 10 bases left in between. CDR3 length: 12 residues. The CDR3 sequence is CSALASSDTQYF. For the CDR3, the DNA is TGCAGTGCTCTCGCTAGTTCAGATACGCAGTATTTT.

This clonotype was seen a few times. The J gene is TRBJ1-1, the V gene TRBV3-1; TRBD1 aligns across 7 bases. The ends lost 1 base at V and 3 bases at J; junction bases unmatched: 5. CDR3 length equals 15 residues. CDR1 LGHDT and CDR2 YNNKEL come from the germline V gene (reference sequence). CDR3 sequence: CASSQGEGAYTEAFF. The CDR3 nucleotides read TGTGCCAGCAGCCAAGGGGAGGGGGCGTACACTGAAGCTTTCTTT.

Concerning this clonotype: A much larger clone lies one base from this, so it may be a read error. V gene TRBV6-2 or TRBV6-3 combines with J gene TRBJ1-2, with a possible D match to TRBD1 (6 bases). V lost 4 bases and J lost 6, with 9 bases in between. Germline CDR1 and CDR2: MNHEY and SVGEGT. The CDR3 totals 12 residues. The CDR3 DNA sequence: TGTGCCAGCAGTTCACAGGGAAATGGCTACACCTTC. Translated, it gives CASSSQGNGYTF.

This clonotype was picked up many times. This chain joins TRBV27 and TRBJ1-2, with D perhaps TRBD1 (5 bases). Germline V gene sequence: CDR1 MNHEY, CDR2 SMNVEV (reference sequence). Trimming left V 3 bases short and J 0 bases short, with 11 bases between. This CDR3 contains 15 residues. DNA for the CDR3: TGTGCCAGCAGTTTTGGGACGGTTACTAACTATGGCTACACCTTC. Its translation: CASSFGTVTNYGYTF.

The V gene is TRBV3-1, the J gene TRBJ2-3; 11 nucleotides agree with TRBD2. With 1 base clipped from V and 6 bases from J, the junction kept 9 bases outside the gene matches. Per germline, CDR1 LGHDT and CDR2 YNNKEL (reference sequence). The CDR3 loop spans 17 amino acids. CDR3 nucleotide sequence: TGTGCCAGCAGCCAAGGACTAGCGGGAATAGCGGGCGATACGCAGTATTTT. This codes for CASSQGLAGIAGDTQYF.

The V gene is TRBV6-2 or TRBV6-3, the J gene TRBJ2-7; D unclear. The CDR3 is 14 amino acids. CDR1 is MNHEY, CDR2 SVGEGT, per germline. V shed 0 bases and J shed 3 bases, with 9 bases lying between them. The CDR3 loop is CASSYSRINYEQYF. The CDR3 DNA is TGTGCCAGCAGTTACTCACGAATAAACTACGAGCAGTACTTC.

This clonotype was counted at least ten times. The chain carries TRBV7-2 and TRBJ2-7; 7 bases line up with TRBD1. Looked up from germline, CDR1 is SGHTA and CDR2 is FQGNSA. The CDR3 is made up of 14 amino acids. After removal of 1 base from V and 4 bases from J, the junction contained 4 bases not matched to a gene. In nucleotides, the CDR3 is TGTGCCAGCAGCTTAGGAGGGACAGCTTACGAGCAGTACTTC. This translates into CASSLGGTAYEQYF.